This T cell receptor (beta chain) was identified during a study of blood T cells in healthy people across ages. Broader study findings: Whereas aged donors had fewer naive CD4+ cells, long-lived donors had more of them and higher diversity. Diversity of TCR beta correlated strongly with naive T cell percentage.

The germline V gene encodes CDR1 MGHDK and CDR2 SYGVNS. With 2 bases removed from V and 5 bases from J, the gap between germline ends came to 12 bases. This CDR3 region has 14 residues. This clonotype was observed a handful of times. The antigen is undetermined. Primed by a sample-barcoded 5' primer and a J-beta primer mix, a second PCR proceeded for 7 to 11 cycles. TCRdb ran MiXCR on the 5' RACE reads and lists one entry per CDR3 protein. The sample lists 1 million to 1.2 million distinct CDR3 sequences; under 40% were seen once. Material for sequencing was blood. The chain links TRBV25-1 to TRBJ1-2; D not certain. The clonotype was recovered from a man aged 18 to 29 in good health. Written as DNA, the CDR3 is TGTGCCAGCAGTGAAATGATGGACTCATATGGCTACACCTTC. It is translated as CASSEMMDSYGYTF.